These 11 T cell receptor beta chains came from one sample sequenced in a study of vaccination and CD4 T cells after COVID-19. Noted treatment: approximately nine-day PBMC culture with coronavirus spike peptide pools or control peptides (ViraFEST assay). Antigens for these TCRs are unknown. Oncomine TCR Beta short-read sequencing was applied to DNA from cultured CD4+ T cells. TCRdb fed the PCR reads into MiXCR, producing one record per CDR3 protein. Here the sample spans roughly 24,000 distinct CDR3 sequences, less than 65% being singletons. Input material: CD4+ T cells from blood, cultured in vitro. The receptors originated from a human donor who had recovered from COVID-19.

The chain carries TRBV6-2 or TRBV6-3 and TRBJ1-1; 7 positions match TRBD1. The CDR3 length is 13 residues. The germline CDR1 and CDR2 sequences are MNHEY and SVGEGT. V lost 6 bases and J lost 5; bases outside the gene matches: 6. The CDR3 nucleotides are TGTGCCAGCAGAGAACAGGGGCGGACTGAAGCTTTCTTT. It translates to CASREQGRTEAFF.

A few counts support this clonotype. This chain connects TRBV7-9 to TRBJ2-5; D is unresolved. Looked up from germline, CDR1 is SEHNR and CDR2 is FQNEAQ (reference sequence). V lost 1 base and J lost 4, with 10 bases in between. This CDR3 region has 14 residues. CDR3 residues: CASSLGLKGETQYF. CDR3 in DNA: TGTGCCAGCAGCTTAGGACTTAAGGGAGAGACCCAGTACTTC. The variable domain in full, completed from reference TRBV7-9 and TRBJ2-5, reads DTGVSQNPRHKITKRGQNVTFRCDPISEHNRLYWYRQTLGQGPEFLTYFQNEAQLEKSRLLSDRFSAERPKGSFSTLEIQRTEQGDSAMYLCASSLGLKGETQYFGPGTRLLVL.

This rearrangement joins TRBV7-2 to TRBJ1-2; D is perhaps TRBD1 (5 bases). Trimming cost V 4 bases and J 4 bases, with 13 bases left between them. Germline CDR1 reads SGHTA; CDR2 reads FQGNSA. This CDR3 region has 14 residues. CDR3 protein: CASSSGTELYGYTF. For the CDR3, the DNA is TGTGCCAGCAGCTCCGGGACTGAGCTCTATGGCTACACCTTC.

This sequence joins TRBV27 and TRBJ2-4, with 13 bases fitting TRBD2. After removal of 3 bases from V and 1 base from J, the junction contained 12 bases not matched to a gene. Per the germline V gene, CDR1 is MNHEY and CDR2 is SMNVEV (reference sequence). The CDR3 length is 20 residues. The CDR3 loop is CASSFDTTSGRRGAKNIQYF. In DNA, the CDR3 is TGTGCCAGCAGTTTCGATACGACTAGCGGGAGGCGTGGGGCCAAAAACATTCAGTACTTC.

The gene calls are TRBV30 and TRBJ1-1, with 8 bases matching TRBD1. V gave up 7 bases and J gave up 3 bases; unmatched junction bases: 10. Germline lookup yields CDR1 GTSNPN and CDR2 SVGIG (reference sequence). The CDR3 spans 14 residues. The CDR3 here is CALGAGGWDTEAFF. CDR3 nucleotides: TGTGCCTTGGGTGCAGGGGGCTGGGACACTGAAGCTTTCTTT.

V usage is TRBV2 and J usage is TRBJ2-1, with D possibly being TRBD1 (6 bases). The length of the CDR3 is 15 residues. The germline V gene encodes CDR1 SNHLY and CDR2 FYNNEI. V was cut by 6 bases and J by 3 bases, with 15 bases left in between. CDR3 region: CASRGRQDRYNEQFF. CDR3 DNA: TGTGCCAGCAGGGGGAGACAGGACCGCTACAATGAGCAGTTCTTC.

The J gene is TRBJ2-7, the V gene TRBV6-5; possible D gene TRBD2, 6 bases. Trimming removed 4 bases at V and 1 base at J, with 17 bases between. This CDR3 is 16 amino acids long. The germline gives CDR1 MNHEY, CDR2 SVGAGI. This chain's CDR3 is CASSLHVGTLSYEQYF. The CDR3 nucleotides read TGTGCCAGCAGTTTGCACGTCGGGACTCTTTCCTACGAGCAGTACTTC.

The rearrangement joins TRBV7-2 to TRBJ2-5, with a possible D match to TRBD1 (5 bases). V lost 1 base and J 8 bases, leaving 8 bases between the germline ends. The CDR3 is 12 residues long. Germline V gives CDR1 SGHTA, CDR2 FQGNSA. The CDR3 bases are TGTGCCAGCAGCTTAGAGGGGCGAACCCAGTACTTC. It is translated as CASSLEGRTQYF.

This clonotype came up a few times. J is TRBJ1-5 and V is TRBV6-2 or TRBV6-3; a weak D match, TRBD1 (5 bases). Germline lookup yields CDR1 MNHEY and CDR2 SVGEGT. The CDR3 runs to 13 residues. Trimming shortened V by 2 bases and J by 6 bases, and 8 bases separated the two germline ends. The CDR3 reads CASSYAGGQPQHF. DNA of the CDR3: TGTGCCAGCAGTTACGCCGGGGGTCAGCCCCAGCATTTT.

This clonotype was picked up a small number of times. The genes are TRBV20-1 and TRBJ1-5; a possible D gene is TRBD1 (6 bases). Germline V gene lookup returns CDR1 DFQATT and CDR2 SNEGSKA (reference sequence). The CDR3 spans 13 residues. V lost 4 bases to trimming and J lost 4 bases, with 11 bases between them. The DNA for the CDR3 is TGCAGTGCTACAGGGGTTATGAATCAGCCCCAGCATTTT. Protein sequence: CSATGVMNQPQHF.

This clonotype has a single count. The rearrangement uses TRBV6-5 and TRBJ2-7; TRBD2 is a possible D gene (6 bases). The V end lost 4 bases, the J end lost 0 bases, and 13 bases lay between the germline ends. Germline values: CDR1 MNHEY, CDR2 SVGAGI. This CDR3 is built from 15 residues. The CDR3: CASSSLARVSYEQYF. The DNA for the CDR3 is TGTGCCAGCAGTTCCCTAGCGAGGGTCTCCTACGAGCAGTACTTC.